Listed below are T cell receptor beta chains from one sample, sequenced in a study of blood T cells in healthy people across ages. TCRdb redid the calling of the 5' RACE reads with MiXCR, one entry per CDR3 protein. In the table there are some 1.8 million distinct CDR3 sequences, approximately 40% of which are singletons. Sequenced: blood. The source is a human donor in good health. Both conserved end residues are part of each CDR3. The D gene is left open where the match is weak. Clone size appears in some rows only: once, few, many, or a class for an expanded clone.

d_gene	abundance	v_gene	j_gene	CDR3aa	CDR3nt
TRBD1	NA	TRBV12-5	TRBJ2-3	CASGRGQGTDTQYF	TGTGCTAGTGGCCGCGGACAGGGCACAGATACGCAGTATTTT
NA	NA	TRBV20-1	TRBJ2-3	CSARQVGSTDTQYF	TGCAGTGCTCGACAGGTGGGATCCACAGATACGCAGTATTTT
NA	NA	TRBV4-3	TRBJ2-1	CASSQVGTIDEQFF	TGCGCCAGCAGCCAAGTTGGGACGATCGATGAACAGTTCTTC
NA	few	TRBV4-3	TRBJ2-7	CASSQDGMGGTYEQYF	TGCGCCAGCAGCCAAGACGGTATGGGCGGAACCTACGAGCAGTACTTC
NA	NA	TRBV27	TRBJ2-7	CASSLYASVSYEQYF	TGTGCCAGCAGTTTATATGCTAGCGTCTCCTACGAGCAGTACTTC
TRBD1	NA	TRBV24-1	TRBJ1-1	CATSDSKTGRNEAFF	TGTGCCACCAGTGATTCGAAGACAGGGAGGAATGAAGCTTTCTTT
NA	few	TRBV9	TRBJ2-1	CASSDRGHRGDEQFF	TGTGCCAGCAGCGATCGGGGACACCGGGGGGATGAGCAGTTCTTC
NA	few	TRBV7-2	TRBJ2-7	CASSSPASEQYF	TGTGCCAGCAGCTCCCCGGCCTCCGAGCAGTACTTC
TRBD1	NA	TRBV7-9	TRBJ1-1	CASTDRVLSTEAFF	TGTGCCAGCACCGACAGGGTATTGAGCACTGAAGCTTTCTTT
NA	NA	TRBV2	TRBJ2-7	CASSEGFPRRRVLTYEQYF	TGTGCCAGCAGTGAGGGATTCCCCAGACGTAGAGTACTAACCTACGAGCAGTACTTC
NA	NA	TRBV7-9	TRBJ2-1	CASSQTPSHYNEQFF	TGTGCCAGCAGCCAGACTCCATCCCACTACAATGAGCAGTTCTTC
TRBD1	few	TRBV30	TRBJ2-1	CAGTVPYNEQFF	TGTGCCGGGACAGTTCCTTACAATGAGCAGTTCTTC
NA	few	TRBV4-3	TRBJ1-2	CASSQVHRRDGYTF	TGCGCCAGCAGCCAAGTTCACAGGCGGGATGGCTACACCTTC
NA	NA	TRBV4-3	TRBJ2-3	CASSQESPGTQYF	TGCGCCAGCAGCCAAGAGAGCCCAGGGACGCAGTATTTT
NA	NA	TRBV10-3	TRBJ2-7	CAISGDTSYEQYF	TGTGCCATCAGTGGCGACACCAGCTACGAGCAGTACTTC
NA	NA	TRBV5-1	TRBJ2-3	CASSLLGGAKSTDTQYF	TGCGCCAGCAGCTTGTTGGGGGGGGCAAAGAGCACAGATACGCAGTATTTT
NA	many	TRBV29-1	TRBJ2-5	CSVRPQETQYF	TGCAGCGTCAGACCACAAGAGACCCAGTACTTC
TRBD2	NA	TRBV20-1	TRBJ2-5	CGAPPGRGSQETQYF	TGCGGTGCTCCCCCCGGGCGGGGGAGTCAAGAGACCCAGTACTTC
TRBD1	NA	TRBV7-2	TRBJ2-5	CASSSRGQAQYF	TGTGCCAGCAGCTCCCGAGGACAGGCCCAGTACTTC
NA	many	TRBV7-2	TRBJ1-1	CASSSEGYTEAFF	TGTGCCAGCAGTTCAGAAGGGTATACTGAAGCTTTCTTT
TRBD2	NA	TRBV7-3	TRBJ2-2	CASSPGLAGGAGELFF	TGTGCCAGCAGCCCCGGACTAGCGGGGGGGGCCGGGGAGCTGTTTTTT
NA	NA	TRBV4-2	TRBJ2-3	CASSQAALQGTDTQYF	TGTGCCAGCAGCCAAGCAGCCCTCCAAGGCACAGATACGCAGTATTTT
NA	NA	TRBV19	TRBJ1-4	CASQGGAEKLFF	TGTGCCAGCCAAGGAGGTGCCGAAAAACTGTTTTTT
TRBD1	NA	TRBV29-1	TRBJ2-7	CSVVRQGVGDEQYF	TGCAGCGTTGTACGACAGGGGGTTGGCGATGAGCAGTACTTC
NA	NA	TRBV21-1	TRBJ1-5	CASSSRRGPGNDGNQPQHF	TGTGCCAGCAGCTCCAGACGGGGTCCGGGAAACGATGGCAATCAGCCCCAGCATTTT
NA	NA	TRBV7-3	TRBJ2-5	CASSSRLGQTETQYF	TGTGCCAGCAGCTCACGCCTAGGACAGACAGAGACCCAGTACTTC
TRBD1	NA	TRBV15	TRBJ2-7	CATSVTGLGEQYF	TGTGCCACCAGCGTGACAGGGTTGGGCGAGCAGTACTTC
NA	few	TRBV4-2	TRBJ1-1	CASSQDRGMNTEAFF	TGTGCCAGCAGCCAAGACAGAGGTATGAACACTGAAGCTTTCTTT
TRBD2	NA	TRBV29-1	TRBJ2-5	CSVDGGGAFQETQYF	TGCAGCGTTGATGGCGGGGGGGCCTTCCAAGAGACCCAGTACTTC
NA	few	TRBV11-1	TRBJ2-7	CASSLVEGDEQYF	TGTGCCAGCAGCTTAGTCGAGGGGGACGAGCAGTACTTC
TRBD2	few	TRBV7-3	TRBJ2-1	CAGSLSGGGLNEQFF	TGTGCCGGCAGCCTTAGCGGGGGGGGCCTCAATGAGCAGTTCTTC
NA	once	TRBV6-6	TRBJ1-1	CASINRVNTEAFF	TGTGCCAGCATAAACAGGGTGAACACTGAAGCTTTCTTT
NA	few	TRBV27	TRBJ2-1	CASSPGAFYNEQFF	TGTGCCAGCAGCCCGGGGGCTTTCTACAATGAGCAGTTCTTC
NA	NA	TRBV4-3	TRBJ1-2	CASSPGESGFYGYTF	TGCGCCAGCAGCCCAGGGGAGTCCGGCTTCTATGGCTACACCTTC
NA	many	TRBV20-1	TRBJ2-5	CSASQGGETQYF	TGCAGTGCTAGTCAGGGGGGGGAGACCCAGTACTTC
NA	NA	TRBV12-3/TRBV12-4	TRBJ2-1	CASAPGSSYNEQFF	TGTGCCAGCGCCCCTGGGAGCTCCTACAATGAGCAGTTCTTC
NA	few	TRBV5-1	TRBJ2-1	CASSLVVEREQFF	TGCGCCAGCAGCTTGGTGGTGGAGCGAGAGCAGTTCTTC
TRBD2	few	TRBV6-5	TRBJ2-5	CASSPLAGAFQETQYF	TGTGCCAGCAGTCCCCTAGCGGGGGCGTTCCAAGAGACCCAGTACTTC
NA	NA	TRBV20-1	TRBJ2-1	CSGDWDNEQFF	TGCAGTGGGGATTGGGACAATGAGCAGTTCTTC
TRBD1	NA	TRBV4-3	TRBJ2-3	CASSRGQGVIDTQYF	TGCGCCAGCAGCCGAGGACAGGGGGTAATTGATACGCAGTATTTT
TRBD2	NA	TRBV11-3	TRBJ2-5	CASSTRNRLAGDRNPQETQYF	TGTGCCAGCAGCACCCGAAACAGACTAGCGGGGGATAGAAACCCTCAAGAGACCCAGTACTTC
NA	NA	TRBV7-2	TRBJ2-4	CASSLDGLRLAPVFEQYF	TGTGCCAGCAGCTTAGATGGGTTGCGGCTAGCCCCAGTTTTTGAGCAGTACTTC
TRBD2	NA	TRBV7-3	TRBJ2-1	CASSLIIQIGTSGGNEQFF	TGTGCCAGCAGCTTAATAATACAGATTGGGACTAGCGGGGGCAATGAGCAGTTCTTC
NA	few	TRBV29-1	TRBJ2-5	CSVDGLFEETQYF	TGCAGCGTTGATGGTTTGTTTGAAGAGACCCAGTACTTC
TRBD1	NA	TRBV7-2	TRBJ2-7	CASSLAGQGQQYF	TGTGCCAGCAGCTTAGCGGGACAGGGACAGCAGTACTTC